This TCR beta chain was observed in a study of response to subunit inactivated influenza vaccine. One entry per CDR3 protein results from TCRdb running MiXCR on the RT-PCR reads. The sample contains under 850,000 distinct CDR3 sequences, around a sixth of which appear only once. The ends were cut back, 1 base at V and 6 bases at J, with 16 bases in the middle. Germline assignment: CDR1 SGHVS and CDR2 FNYEAQ. This CDR3 spans 16 amino acids. In this sample, this clonotype turned up a few times. The rearrangement joins TRBV7-6 to TRBJ2-1; a weak D match, TRBD1 (6 bases). The sequences come from PBMCs from blood, collected 5 days after vaccination. This receptor was identified in a man in his forties or fifties who received an inactivated influenza vaccine. CDR3 amino acids: CASSLGISGTINEQFF. The CDR3 region has the DNA TGTGCCAGCAGCTTAGGGATATCCGGGACAATCAATGAGCAGTTCTTC.